These T cell receptor beta chains were read from a single sample in a study of memory CD4+ T cells and cytomegalovirus serostatus. Sequencing was performed with immunoSEQ multiplex PCR; in TCRdb, only in-frame clones are kept and a portion is missing. The sample lists under 55,000 clones; roughly four fifths were seen once. The source material was memory CD4+ T cells from blood. All receptors derive from an adult in good health and CMV-seronegative. CDR3s include the opening cysteine and the closing phenylalanine or tryptophan. The order of the fields is V gene, clone size, J gene, D gene, CDR3 protein, CDR3 DNA. The D gene is left open where the match is weak. Expanded clones get a size class; other rows say once, few or many, or leave the size out.

v_call: TRBV10-3; clone_size: few; j_call: TRBJ2-3; d_call: TRBD1; cdr3_aa: CAISVGQDQDTQYF; cdr3_nt: TGTGCCATCAGTGTGGGACAGGACCAAGATACGCAGTATTTT
v_call: TRBV28; clone_size: .; j_call: TRBJ2-1; d_call: TRBD2; cdr3_aa: CASRLAGGYNEQFF; cdr3_nt: TGTGCCAGCAGGCTAGCGGGAGGCTACAATGAGCAGTTCTTC
v_call: TRBV28; clone_size: .; j_call: TRBJ1-5; d_call: TRBD1; cdr3_aa: CASRSSGTGSQPQHF; cdr3_nt: TGTGCCAGCAGATCCTCCGGGACAGGGTCCCAGCCCCAGCATTTT
v_call: TRBV6-1; clone_size: .; j_call: TRBJ1-2; d_call: TRBD1; cdr3_aa: CASSVQGANYGYTF; cdr3_nt: TGTGCCAGCAGTGTCCAGGGGGCCAACTATGGCTACACCTTC
v_call: TRBV4-3; clone_size: once; j_call: TRBJ1-2; d_call: TRBD1; cdr3_aa: CASSRQGDRDHGYTF; cdr3_nt: TGCGCCAGCAGCCGACAAGGGGACAGGGACCATGGCTACACCTTC
v_call: TRBV10-2; clone_size: .; j_call: TRBJ1-3; d_call: TRBD1; cdr3_aa: CASSRVQGGGSSGNTIYF; cdr3_nt: TGCGCCAGCAGCAGAGTCCAGGGGGGTGGCAGTTCTGGAAACACCATATATTTT
v_call: TRBV11-2; clone_size: .; j_call: TRBJ1-1; d_call: .; cdr3_aa: CASSLDWSHLNTEAFF; cdr3_nt: TGTGCCAGCAGCTTAGATTGGAGCCACTTGAACACTGAAGCTTTCTTT
v_call: TRBV30; clone_size: .; j_call: TRBJ1-2; d_call: .; cdr3_aa: CAWTNGQDYGYTF; cdr3_nt: TGTGCCTGGACCAACGGCCAGGACTATGGCTACACCTTC
v_call: TRBV7-2; clone_size: once; j_call: TRBJ2-5; d_call: TRBD2; cdr3_aa: CASSLSGGAAQYF; cdr3_nt: TGTGCCAGCAGCTTGAGCGGGGGAGCGGCCCAGTACTTC
v_call: TRBV27; clone_size: .; j_call: TRBJ2-1; d_call: .; cdr3_aa: CASSFSGPWTALGGHEQFF; cdr3_nt: TGTGCCAGCAGTTTCTCGGGACCCTGGACAGCTTTGGGGGGTCATGAGCAGTTCTTC
v_call: TRBV7-8; clone_size: .; j_call: TRBJ1-6; d_call: .; cdr3_aa: CASTPAPGTYNSPLHF; cdr3_nt: TGTGCCAGCACTCCCGCACCCGGGACGTATAATTCACCCCTCCACTTT
v_call: TRBV28; clone_size: .; j_call: TRBJ2-7; d_call: .; cdr3_aa: CASVRGRSSYEQYF; cdr3_nt: TGTGCCAGCGTTAGGGGGAGGAGCTCCTACGAGCAGTACTTC
v_call: TRBV11-2; clone_size: once; j_call: TRBJ2-7; d_call: .; cdr3_aa: CASSSPGPRGFEQYF; cdr3_nt: TGTGCCAGCAGCTCACCGGGCCCCAGAGGATTCGAGCAGTACTTC
v_call: TRBV6-5; clone_size: .; j_call: TRBJ1-3; d_call: .; cdr3_aa: CASSNSGNTIYF; cdr3_nt: TGTGCCAGCAGTAACTCTGGAAACACCATATATTTT
v_call: TRBV7-2; clone_size: .; j_call: TRBJ2-2; d_call: TRBD1; cdr3_aa: CASSSLGQITGELFF; cdr3_nt: TGTGCCAGCAGCTCGTTGGGACAGATCACCGGGGAGCTGTTTTTT
v_call: TRBV2; clone_size: .; j_call: TRBJ2-1; d_call: .; cdr3_aa: CASSFRDHEQFF; cdr3_nt: TGTGCCAGCAGTTTTCGGGACCATGAGCAGTTCTTC
v_call: TRBV7-2; clone_size: .; j_call: TRBJ2-7; d_call: TRBD2; cdr3_aa: CASSLIPGLAGYEQYF; cdr3_nt: TGTGCCAGCAGCTTAATCCCGGGACTAGCGGGGTACGAGCAGTACTTC
v_call: TRBV6-5; clone_size: .; j_call: TRBJ2-1; d_call: TRBD1; cdr3_aa: CASTHRDRGVGEQFF; cdr3_nt: TGTGCCAGCACCCACCGGGACAGGGGAGTGGGAGAGCAGTTCTTC
v_call: TRBV4-3; clone_size: .; j_call: TRBJ1-2; d_call: TRBD1; cdr3_aa: CASSQEARGRGGYTF; cdr3_nt: TGCGCCAGCAGCCAAGAAGCCAGGGGGCGAGGGGGCTACACCTTC
v_call: TRBV5-6; clone_size: .; j_call: TRBJ1-1; d_call: .; cdr3_aa: CASSLPGQNTEAFF; cdr3_nt: TGTGCCAGCAGCCTCCCAGGACAGAACACTGAAGCTTTCTTT
v_call: TRBV30; clone_size: .; j_call: TRBJ1-2; d_call: .; cdr3_aa: CAWSVDTISGYGYTF; cdr3_nt: TGTGCCTGGAGTGTAGATACGATTTCGGGGTATGGCTACACCTTC
v_call: TRBV7-2; clone_size: few; j_call: TRBJ1-2; d_call: .; cdr3_aa: CASSLTGYTF; cdr3_nt: TGTGCCAGCAGCTTAACCGGCTACACCTTC
v_call: TRBV5-6; clone_size: .; j_call: TRBJ2-7; d_call: TRBD2; cdr3_aa: CASSSRTSGSTSYEQYF; cdr3_nt: TGTGCCAGCAGCTCAAGAACTAGCGGGAGTACCTCCTACGAGCAGTACTTC
v_call: TRBV6-1; clone_size: .; j_call: TRBJ1-1; d_call: TRBD1; cdr3_aa: CASSAAGTAKGEAFF; cdr3_nt: TGTGCCAGCAGTGCGGCCGGGACAGCAAAGGGGGAAGCTTTCTTT
v_call: TRBV5-6; clone_size: .; j_call: TRBJ1-2; d_call: .; cdr3_aa: CASSSPRSTNYGYTF; cdr3_nt: TGTGCCAGCAGCTCCCCCAGGAGTACTAACTATGGCTACACCTTC
v_call: TRBV7-9; clone_size: .; j_call: TRBJ2-1; d_call: TRBD2; cdr3_aa: CASSPTLSGSPQFF; cdr3_nt: TGTGCCAGCAGCCCAACCCTTAGCGGGAGTCCGCAGTTCTTC
v_call: TRBV11-2; clone_size: .; j_call: TRBJ1-2; d_call: .; cdr3_aa: CASSLGPQDRLVGAYGYTF; cdr3_nt: TGTGCCAGCAGCTTAGGCCCCCAAGACCGCCTTGTAGGGGCCTATGGCTACACCTTC
v_call: TRBV7-9; clone_size: .; j_call: TRBJ1-2; d_call: TRBD1; cdr3_aa: CASSQGQGIYGYTF; cdr3_nt: TGTGCCAGCAGCCAAGGACAGGGTATTTATGGCTACACCTTC
v_call: TRBV6-1; clone_size: .; j_call: TRBJ2-5; d_call: .; cdr3_aa: CASSEAVGGGETQYF; cdr3_nt: TGTGCCAGCAGTGAAGCGGTGGGAGGAGGGGAGACCCAGTACTTC
v_call: TRBV6-5; clone_size: .; j_call: TRBJ1-3; d_call: .; cdr3_aa: CASSFQSTVTIYF; cdr3_nt: TGTGCCAGCAGTTTTCAGTCAACGGTCACCATATATTTT
v_call: TRBV6-5; clone_size: .; j_call: TRBJ2-7; d_call: TRBD1; cdr3_aa: CASSYDRVREQYF; cdr3_nt: TGTGCCAGCAGTTACGACAGGGTTCGCGAGCAGTACTTC
v_call: TRBV7-2; clone_size: .; j_call: TRBJ2-7; d_call: .; cdr3_aa: CASSLGSGSRYEQYF; cdr3_nt: TGTGCCAGCAGCTTGGGTAGCGGCAGTCGGTACGAGCAGTACTTC
v_call: TRBV9; clone_size: .; j_call: TRBJ1-3; d_call: .; cdr3_aa: CASSVVSAGNTIYF; cdr3_nt: TGTGCCAGCAGCGTAGTCAGTGCTGGAAACACCATATATTTT
v_call: TRBV7-9; clone_size: .; j_call: TRBJ1-1; d_call: .; cdr3_aa: CASSHHTSYQGTEAFF; cdr3_nt: TGTGCCAGCAGCCATCATACATCCTACCAGGGTACTGAAGCTTTCTTT